This entry lists 20 T cell receptor beta chains sequenced from one sample in a study of shared clonotypes between healthy human individuals. Method: immunoSEQ multiplex PCR; TCRdb's copy keeps in-frame clones and lacks some. This table holds 2 million to 2.5 million clones, 93% found once. The sequencing sample was made of naive CD4+ T cells from PBMCs. Sample subset: CD45RA+ positively selected. All receptors derive from a man in his late teens or twenties in good health. Some clones in this sample may be carry-over from other donors' samples.

For this clone: The sample carries other DNA sequences with the same CDR3. The chain uses TRBV18 and TRBJ2-2; 11 nucleotides match TRBD1. The CDR3 is 16 residues long. V shed 3 bases and J 4 bases; nucleotides not matched to a gene: 4. CDR1 is KGHSH and CDR2 is LQKENI in the germline V gene. CDR3 bases: TGTGCCAGCTCACCGACGGGGACAGGGGGCACCGGGGAGCTGTTTTTT. It encodes CASSPTGTGGTGELFF. Full variable domain (outside the CDR3, taken from reference TRBV18 and TRBJ2-2): NAGVMQNPRHLVRRRGQEARLRCSPMKGHSHVYWYRQLPEEGLKFMVYLQKENIIDESGMPKERFSAEFPKEGPSILRIQQVVRGDSAAYFCASSPTGTGGTGELFFGEGSRLTVL.

The rearrangement links TRBV11-3 to TRBJ2-4; tentatively, D is TRBD1 or TRBD2 (6 bases each). The germline V and J ends were trimmed by 0 bases and 0 bases, with 12 bases remaining between them. Germline V gene data show CDR1 as SGHNT and CDR2 as YENEEA. The CDR3 is made up of 17 amino acids. The CDR3 reads CASSLEGGNLAKNIQYF. In DNA, the CDR3 is TGTGCCAGCAGCTTAGAAGGGGGGAACTTAGCCAAAAACATTCAGTACTTC.

The CDR3 spells CATSVGGAPEAFF. In DNA form, the CDR3 reads TGCGCCACCTCAGTTGGGGGGGCCCCTGAAGCTTTCTTT. The chain couples TRBV5-1 to TRBJ1-1; maybe TRBD1 (6 bases). Germline V gives CDR1 SGHRS, CDR2 YFSETQ. The CDR3 extends over 13 amino acids. The ends were cut back, 9 bases at V and 6 bases at J, with 18 bases in the middle.

The chain recombines TRBV30 with TRBJ2-2; D possibly matches TRBD1 or TRBD2 (5 bases each). Trimming took 0 bases from V and 1 from J, leaving 18 bases between them. Germline V gene data show CDR1 as GTSNPN and CDR2 as SVGIG (reference sequence). This CDR3 region has 18 residues. For the CDR3, the DNA is TGTGCCTGGAGTGTAGAGTGGGGGACGGCCGAGAACACCGGGGAGCTGTTTTTT. It specifies CAWSVEWGTAENTGELFF.

In the case of this clone: At one end the junction does not follow the germline gene, possibly because of a read error. The chain is built from TRBV2 and TRBJ2-7; weak D call: TRBD1 (6 bases). CDR3 length: 13 residues. Germline loops: CDR1 SNHLY, CDR2 FYNNEI. CDR3 coding DNA: TGTGCCAGCAGGGAAGGACAGCTGTACGAGCAGTACTTC. Amino acid sequence: CASREGQLYEQYF.

V is TRBV7-7 and J is TRBJ2-1; possible D gene TRBD2, 5 bases. Germline V CDR1 and CDR2: SSHAT, FNYEAQ (reference sequence). V lost 5 bases and J 3 bases, leaving 14 bases between the germline ends. This CDR3 spans 15 amino acids. Written as DNA, the CDR3 is TGTGCCAGCAGCCCGGGGAGTTGGGACTACAATGAGCAGTTCTTC. Its translation is CASSPGSWDYNEQFF.

The gene calls are TRBV7-6 and TRBJ2-3; D call uncertain. The V and J ends lost 5 bases and 4 bases respectively, with 16 bases between them. CDR3 length equals 15 residues. Germline CDR1 is SGHVS and CDR2 is FNYEAQ. The chain's CDR3 is CASSRAGLESDTQYF. The CDR3 DNA is TGTGCCAGCAGCCGGGCCGGGCTAGAATCAGATACGCAGTATTTT.

With respect to this clone: Other DNA sequences from this sample encode an identical CDR3 as well. The chain joins TRBV29-1 to TRBJ1-1; D is perhaps TRBD1 (5 bases). The V gene lost 6 bases and the J gene lost 0 bases, with 8 bases spanning the gap. The germline gives CDR1 SQVTM, CDR2 ANQGSEA. There are 12 residues in the CDR3. CDR3 region: CSVGGVNTEAFF. DNA for the CDR3: TGCAGCGTGGGGGGGGTGAACACTGAAGCTTTCTTT.

On this clone itself: The sample carries other DNA sequences with the same CDR3. The V gene is TRBV28, the J gene TRBJ2-7; the match to TRBD1 covers 9 bases. Looked up from germline, CDR1 is MDHEN and CDR2 is SYDVKM. The J segment lost 1 base and the V segment lost 8 bases, leaving 3 bases of the junction unmatched. The CDR3 length is 13 residues. In DNA, the CDR3 is TGTGCCAGCGGACAGGGGTTTTCCTACGAGCAGTACTTC. This codes for CASGQGFSYEQYF.

The chain couples TRBV4-1 to TRBJ2-6; D gene uncertain. The CDR3 length is 17 residues. Germline lookup yields CDR1 MGHRA and CDR2 YSYEKL. Trimming left V 4 bases short and J 2 bases short, with 15 bases between. CDR3 nucleotides: TGCGCCAGCAGCCCTACGGGCGGTGGGGCTGGGGCCAACGTCCTGACTTTC. This sequence encodes CASSPTGGGAGANVLTF.

The CDR3 DNA sequence: TGTGCCAGCAGTTGGTTGGGCGAGCAGTACTTC. Translation gives CASSWLGEQYF. This sequence joins TRBV6-5 and TRBJ2-7; D is unclear. V lost 4 bases and J lost 6, with 7 bases in between. Per the germline V gene, CDR1 is MNHEY and CDR2 is SVGAGI. The CDR3 extends over 11 amino acids.

The chain joins TRBV18 to TRBJ2-7; maybe TRBD2 (6 bases). This CDR3 is 13 amino acids long. Between the trimmed V and J ends, which lost 3 bases and 5 bases, there was a span of 11 bases. Germline values: CDR1 KGHSH, CDR2 LQKENI. CDR3 sequence (DNA): TGTGCCAGCTCACCTAGCGGAGGGGACGAGCAGTACTTC. Protein: CASSPSGGDEQYF. The full variable domain, its missing parts supplied by reference TRBV18 and TRBJ2-7, is NAGVMQNPRHLVRRRGQEARLRCSPMKGHSHVYWYRQLPEEGLKFMVYLQKENIIDESGMPKERFSAEFPKEGPSILRIQQVVRGDSAAYFCASSPSGGDEQYFGPGTRLTVT.

This clone was counted a few times. This chain connects TRBV30 to TRBJ1-1; TRBD1 might be the D (6 bases). CDR3 length: 11 residues. From germline, CDR1 is GTSNPN and CDR2 SVGIG (reference sequence). V lost 4 bases, J lost 7 bases, and 10 bases lay in between. The CDR3 DNA sequence: TGTGCCTGGATAGGACAGATTGAAGCTTTCTTT. It encodes CAWIGQIEAFF.

J is TRBJ2-3 and V is TRBV7-2, with 7 positions matching TRBD2. Germline V gene sequence: CDR1 SGHTA, CDR2 FQGNSA. The CDR3 spans 14 residues. V lost 3 bases and J lost 4; bases outside the gene matches: 4. The CDR3 nucleotides are TGTGCCAGCAGCTTGGAGCGGGGATCAGATACGCAGTATTTT. Translating gives CASSLERGSDTQYF.

The chain employs TRBV4-2 and TRBJ2-5; D is ambiguous. Germline V gene data show CDR1 as LGHNA and CDR2 as YNFKEQ. V lost 0 bases to trimming and J lost 2 bases, with 7 bases between them. This CDR3 comprises 14 residues. The CDR3 here is CASSQELIQETQYF. CDR3 nucleotide sequence: TGTGCCAGCAGCCAAGAGCTAATTCAAGAGACCCAGTACTTC.

The chain employs TRBV28 and TRBJ2-6, with D tentatively TRBD2 (6 bases). CDR1 and CDR2 from the germline V gene are MDHEN and SYDVKM. Trimming pared 5 bases from V and 4 bases from J, leaving 18 bases between. The CDR3 runs to 17 residues. The CDR3 bases are TGTGCCAGCAGTACCCGCCCGGGGGTCTCCGGGGCCAACGTCCTGACTTTC. It is translated as CASSTRPGVSGANVLTF.

This CDR3 reads CASSLNLGGNTIYF. CDR3 DNA: TGTGCCAGCAGCCTCAACCTAGGAGGAAACACCATATATTTT. The rearrangement uses TRBV7-8 and TRBJ1-3; D remains ambiguous. The germline V gene has CDR1 SGHVS and CDR2 FQNEAQ. The CDR3 is 14 residues long. V was trimmed by 5 bases and J by 4 bases, leaving 12 bases between them.

The gene calls are TRBV28 and TRBJ2-5; 8 nucleotides line up with TRBD1. CDR1 and CDR2 from the germline V gene are MDHEN and SYDVKM. With 6 bases clipped from V and 7 bases from J, the junction kept 10 bases outside the gene matches. The CDR3 contains 14 residues. The CDR3 coding sequence is TGTGCCAGCAGCCCTCCGGGACAGGTGTGGACCCAGTACTTC. Translation gives CASSPPGQVWTQYF.

The chain employs TRBV5-1 and TRBJ2-5; the match to TRBD2 covers 12 bases. The CDR3 extends over 15 amino acids. Germline V gene sequence: CDR1 SGHRS, CDR2 YFSETQ. With V trimmed by 5 bases and J by 3 bases, 5 bases remained unmatched. The CDR3 reads CASSTSGRTEETQYF. DNA for the CDR3: TGCGCCAGCAGTACTAGCGGGAGGACCGAAGAGACCCAGTACTTC.

The chain carries TRBV14 and TRBJ2-5; D unclear. The germline CDR1 and CDR2 sequences are SGHDN and FVKESK. V lost 3 bases, J lost 7 bases, and 9 bases lay in between. The CDR3 consists of 12 residues. In DNA, the CDR3 is TGTGCCAGCAGCCAGGGATGGGGGACCCAGTACTTC. Translation gives CASSQGWGTQYF.